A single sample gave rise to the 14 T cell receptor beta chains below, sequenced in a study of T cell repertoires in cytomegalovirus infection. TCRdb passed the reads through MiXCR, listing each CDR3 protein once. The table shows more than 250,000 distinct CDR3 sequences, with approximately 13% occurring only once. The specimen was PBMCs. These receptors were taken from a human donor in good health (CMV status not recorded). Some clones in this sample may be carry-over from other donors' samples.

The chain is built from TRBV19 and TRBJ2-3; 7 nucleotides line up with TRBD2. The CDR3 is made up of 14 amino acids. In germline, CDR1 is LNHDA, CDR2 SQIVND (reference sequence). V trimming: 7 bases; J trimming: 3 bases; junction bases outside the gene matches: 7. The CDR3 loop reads CASKREGTTDTQYF. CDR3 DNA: TGTGCCAGTAAAAGGGAGGGAACGACAGATACGCAGTATTTT. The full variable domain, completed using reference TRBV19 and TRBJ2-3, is DGGITQSPKYLFRKEGQNVTLSCEQNLNHDAMYWYRQDPGQGLRLIYYSQIVNDFQKGDIAEGYSVSREKKESFPLTVTSAQKNPTAFYLCASKREGTTDTQYFGPGTRLTVL.

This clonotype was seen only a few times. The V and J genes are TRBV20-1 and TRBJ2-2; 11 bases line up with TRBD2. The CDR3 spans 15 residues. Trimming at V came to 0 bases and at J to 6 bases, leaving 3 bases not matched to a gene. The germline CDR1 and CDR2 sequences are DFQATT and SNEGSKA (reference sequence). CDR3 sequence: CSARERLAGSGELFF. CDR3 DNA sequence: TGCAGTGCTAGAGAAAGACTAGCGGGGTCCGGGGAGCTGTTTTTT.

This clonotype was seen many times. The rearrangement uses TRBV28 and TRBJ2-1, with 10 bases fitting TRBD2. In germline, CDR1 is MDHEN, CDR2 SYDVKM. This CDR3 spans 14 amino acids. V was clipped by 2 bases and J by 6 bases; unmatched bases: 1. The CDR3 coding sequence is TGTGCCAGCAGTTTAAGCGGGAGGGGCAATGAGCAGTTCTTC. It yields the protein CASSLSGRGNEQFF.

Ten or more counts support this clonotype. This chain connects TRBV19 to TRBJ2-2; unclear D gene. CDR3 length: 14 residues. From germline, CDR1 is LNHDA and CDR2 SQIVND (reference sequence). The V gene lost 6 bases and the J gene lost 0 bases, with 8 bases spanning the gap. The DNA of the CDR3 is TGTGCCAGTAGGTACAGCGCGAACACCGGGGAGCTGTTTTTT. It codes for CASRYSANTGELFF.

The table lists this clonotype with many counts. DNA of the CDR3: TGTGCCAGCAGTACCCCACTTACGGGGGAGGGCCTCTACAATGAGCAGTTCTTC. This translates into CASSTPLTGEGLYNEQFF. The chain recombines TRBV6-2 or TRBV6-3 with TRBJ2-1; TRBD2 aligns across 7 bases. Germline loops: CDR1 MNHEY, CDR2 SVGEGT. V was pared by 5 bases and J by 3 bases, with 16 bases of the junction left unmatched. CDR3 size: 18 residues.

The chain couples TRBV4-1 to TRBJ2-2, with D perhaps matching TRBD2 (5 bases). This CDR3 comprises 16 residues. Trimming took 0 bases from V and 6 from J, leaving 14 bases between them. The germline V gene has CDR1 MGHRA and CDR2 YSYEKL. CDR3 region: CASSQEAGGASGELFF. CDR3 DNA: TGCGCCAGCAGCCAAGAGGCAGGAGGAGCGTCCGGGGAGCTGTTTTTT.

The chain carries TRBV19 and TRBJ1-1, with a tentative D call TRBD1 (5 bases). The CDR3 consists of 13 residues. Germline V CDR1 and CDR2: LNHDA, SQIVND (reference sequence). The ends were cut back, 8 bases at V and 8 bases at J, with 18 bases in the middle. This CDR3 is CASDQRQSSEAFF. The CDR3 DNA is TGTGCCAGTGACCAACGACAGAGCTCAGAAGCTTTCTTT.

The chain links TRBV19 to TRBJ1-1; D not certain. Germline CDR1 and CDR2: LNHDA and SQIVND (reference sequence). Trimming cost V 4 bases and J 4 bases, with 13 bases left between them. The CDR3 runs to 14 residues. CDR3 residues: CASSKISEGTEAFF. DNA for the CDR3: TGTGCCAGTAGTAAGATTTCTGAGGGCACTGAAGCTTTCTTT.

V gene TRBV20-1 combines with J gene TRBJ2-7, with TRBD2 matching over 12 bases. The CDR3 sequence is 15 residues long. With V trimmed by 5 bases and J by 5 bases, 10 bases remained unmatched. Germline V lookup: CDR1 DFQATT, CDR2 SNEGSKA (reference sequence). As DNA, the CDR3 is TGCAGTGCTTCCCGCCTAGCGGGAGGGCCTGACGAGCAGTACTTC. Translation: CSASRLAGGPDEQYF.

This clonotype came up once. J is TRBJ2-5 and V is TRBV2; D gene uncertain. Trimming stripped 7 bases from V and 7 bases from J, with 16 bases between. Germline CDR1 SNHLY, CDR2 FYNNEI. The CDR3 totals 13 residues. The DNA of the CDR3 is TGTGCCAGCAAGACGGGCAACGTAGGGACCCAGTACTTC. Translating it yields CASKTGNVGTQYF.

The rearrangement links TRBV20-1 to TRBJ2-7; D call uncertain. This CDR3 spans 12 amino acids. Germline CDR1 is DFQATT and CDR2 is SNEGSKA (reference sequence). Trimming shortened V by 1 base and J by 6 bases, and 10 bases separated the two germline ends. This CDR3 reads CSARAPLPEQYF. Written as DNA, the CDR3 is TGCAGTGCTAGAGCTCCCCTGCCCGAGCAGTACTTC.

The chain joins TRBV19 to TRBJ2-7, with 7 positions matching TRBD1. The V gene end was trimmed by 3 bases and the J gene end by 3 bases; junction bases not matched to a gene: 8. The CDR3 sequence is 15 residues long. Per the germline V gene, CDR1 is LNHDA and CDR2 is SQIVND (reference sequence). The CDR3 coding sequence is TGTGCCAGTAGTATCGGACCAGGGGGAGTCTACGAGCAGTACTTC. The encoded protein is CASSIGPGGVYEQYF.

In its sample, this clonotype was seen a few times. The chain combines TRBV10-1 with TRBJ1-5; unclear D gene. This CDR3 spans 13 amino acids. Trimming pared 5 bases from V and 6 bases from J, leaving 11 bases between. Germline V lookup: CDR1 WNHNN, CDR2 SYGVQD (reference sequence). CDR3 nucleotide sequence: TGCGCCAGCAGTCCGGGTCCCAGTCAGCCCCAGCATTTT. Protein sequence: CASSPGPSQPQHF.

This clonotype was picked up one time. As DNA, the CDR3 is TGTGTGGCGGGAGGACGTACCTACAATGAGCAGTTCTTC. Amino acid sequence: CVAGGRTYNEQFF. This rearrangement joins TRBV28 to TRBJ2-1; 8 positions agree with TRBD2. The CDR3 has 13 amino acids. Per the germline V gene, CDR1 is MDHEN and CDR2 is SYDVKM.